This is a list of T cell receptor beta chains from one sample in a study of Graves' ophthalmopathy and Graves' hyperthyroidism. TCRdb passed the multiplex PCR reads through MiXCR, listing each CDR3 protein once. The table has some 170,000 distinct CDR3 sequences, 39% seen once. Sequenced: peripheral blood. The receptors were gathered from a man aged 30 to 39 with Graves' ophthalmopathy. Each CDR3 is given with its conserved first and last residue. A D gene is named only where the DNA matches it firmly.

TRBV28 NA CASSSDRGARNTEAFF
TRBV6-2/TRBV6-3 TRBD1 CASRFTGTGTYEQYF
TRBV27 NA CASSLSRFVGYTF
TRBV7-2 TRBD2 CASSLVGTSGYEQYF
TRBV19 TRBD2 CANSPTSGRGETQYF
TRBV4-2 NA CASSQEWGAMNTEAFF
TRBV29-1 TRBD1 CSAQTGVGTEAFF
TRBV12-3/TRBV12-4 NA CASSFAENYGYTF
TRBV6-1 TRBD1 CASSVQGWGRSGANVLTF
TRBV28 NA CASSRSPGYLRYEQYF
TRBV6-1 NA CASRSLAGGPWVGSPLHF
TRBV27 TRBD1 CASLPQGEYEQYF
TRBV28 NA CASSSSRRGETQYF
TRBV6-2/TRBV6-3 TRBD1 CASSSQGADTEAFF
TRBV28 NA CASRPGANVLTF
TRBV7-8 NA CASSLLTGNNQPQHF
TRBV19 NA CATTRLLNTEAFF
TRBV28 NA CATTAANYGYTF
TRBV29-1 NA CSVEAPANYGYTF
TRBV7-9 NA CASSSSSGYQETQYF
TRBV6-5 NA CASSYSDDSGYTF
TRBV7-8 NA CASSLGSGGADEQYF
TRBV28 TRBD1 CASEGQDRFGELFF
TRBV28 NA CASTLLVGVYGYTF
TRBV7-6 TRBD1 CASSVGGQGTYEQYF
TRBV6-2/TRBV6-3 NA CASSHLPQRSSYNEQFF
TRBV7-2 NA CASSPRAVNTGELFF
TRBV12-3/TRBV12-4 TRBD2 CASRVGLNTGELFF
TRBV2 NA CASSEGVNTGELFF
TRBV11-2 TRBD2 CASSLKVRLAGETQYF
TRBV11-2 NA CASSLGGLADYEQYF